Shown below are 26 T cell receptor beta chains from a single sample sequenced in a study of cytomegalovirus exposure and HLA in healthy donors. PCR involved 60 Vbeta and 13 Jbeta primers. Sequenced by immunoSEQ multiplex PCR; TCRdb stores in-frame clones only, minus some. The data hold 75,000 to 95,000 clones, with more than 70% observed a single time. Sequenced sample: PBMCs. The source of these receptors is a male donor in good health and CMV-seropositive.

The rearrangement uses TRBV2 and TRBJ2-3; the match to TRBD2 covers 11 bases. This CDR3 region has 15 residues. Unmatched junction bases numbered 4, after V lost 5 bases and J lost 3 bases. Per the germline V gene, CDR1 is SNHLY and CDR2 is FYNNEI. The CDR3 nucleotides are TGTGCCAGCAGTCAGCTAGCGGGAGGAACAGATACGCAGTATTTT. Its translation: CASSQLAGGTDTQYF.

The chain recombines TRBV29-1 with TRBJ1-5; D possibly corresponds to TRBD1 (6 bases). V shed 6 bases and J shed 1 base, with 10 bases lying between them. The CDR3 has 13 amino acids. Germline CDR1 and CDR2: SQVTM and ANQGSEA. Here the CDR3 DNA reads TGCAGCGTCATCGGGACAAGCAATCAGCCCCAGCATTTT. Translation gives CSVIGTSNQPQHF.

V gene TRBV9 combines with J gene TRBJ2-1, with D perhaps TRBD2 (7 bases). Germline lookup yields CDR1 SGDLS and CDR2 YYNGEE. CDR3 length: 16 amino acids. Trimming removed 6 bases at V and 0 bases at J, with 16 bases between. CDR3 sequence (DNA): TGTGCCAGCACCAGGGGCGGGAGAGGCTCCTACAATGAGCAGTTCTTC. Protein product: CASTRGGRGSYNEQFF.

The chain uses TRBV5-1 and TRBJ2-5; D is unresolved. This CDR3 spans 14 amino acids. The germline V gene encodes CDR1 SGHRS and CDR2 YFSETQ. V was trimmed by 0 bases and J by 5 bases, leaving 11 bases between them. The CDR3, as DNA: TGCGCCAGCAGCTTGGAAGTTAACGGGGAGACCCAGTACTTC. Its translation: CASSLEVNGETQYF.

The chain joins TRBV9 to TRBJ2-1; the match to TRBD2 covers 8 bases. Per germline, CDR1 SGDLS and CDR2 YYNGEE. Losses at the gene ends were 3 bases for V and 1 base for J; bases not matched to a gene: 9. The CDR3 is 17 amino acids. The CDR3 region has the DNA TGTGCCAGCAGCGGAGAGGCGGGAGGTGTGTCCTACAATGAGCAGTTCTTC. Amino acids: CASSGEAGGVSYNEQFF.

This CDR3 is CASRRGDRDQQYF. The CDR3 nucleotides read TGCGCCAGCAGGAGAGGGGACAGGGACCAGCAGTACTTC. J is TRBJ2-7 and V is TRBV5-1, with TRBD1 matching 9 bases. Germline assignment: CDR1 SGHRS and CDR2 YFSETQ. After removal of 5 bases from V and 8 bases from J, the junction contained 8 bases not matched to a gene. The CDR3 has 13 amino acids.

The V and J genes are TRBV5-6 and TRBJ2-1, with D possibly matching TRBD2 (6 bases). Germline V gene lookup returns CDR1 SGHDT and CDR2 YYEEEE. This CDR3 spans 15 amino acids. Trimming took 4 bases from V and 5 from J, leaving 16 bases between them. CDR3 loop: CASSRGYGPDNEQFF. The CDR3 DNA is TGTGCCAGCAGCCGGGGGTACGGACCCGACAATGAGCAGTTCTTC. Full variable domain (missing parts from reference TRBV5-6 and TRBJ2-1): DAGVTQSPTHLIKTRGQQVTLRCSPKSGHDTVSWYQQALGQGPQFIFQYYEEEERQRGNFPDRFSGHQFPNYSSELNVNALLLGDSALYLCASSRGYGPDNEQFFGPGTRLTVL.

The rearrangement links TRBV5-6 to TRBJ2-7; maybe TRBD1 (5 bases). CDR3 length: 15 amino acids. Trimming removed 0 bases at V and 6 bases at J, with 16 bases between. Per germline, CDR1 SGHDT and CDR2 YYEEEE. The CDR3 DNA follows: TGTGCCAGCAGCTTGGGGCTTTACAAAGGGGCCGAGCAGTACTTC. The encoded protein is CASSLGLYKGAEQYF.

This rearrangement joins TRBV11-2 to TRBJ2-5; D is possibly TRBD1 (6 bases). V lost 4 bases and J lost 2, with 11 bases in between. This CDR3 is 14 amino acids long. Germline assignment: CDR1 SGHAT and CDR2 FQNNGV. In nucleotides, the CDR3 is TGTGCCAGCAGCTCGAACAGGGCTCAAGAGACCCAGTACTTC. Translation: CASSSNRAQETQYF.

The chain carries TRBV9 and TRBJ1-1; TRBD1 agrees at 7 bases. The germline V gene encodes CDR1 SGDLS and CDR2 YYNGEE. This CDR3 is built from 15 residues. V lost 4 bases, J lost 1 base, and 7 bases stayed unmatched. CDR3 in amino acids: CASSRDSRSNTEAFF. As DNA, the CDR3 is TGTGCCAGCAGCAGGGACAGTCGGTCGAACACTGAAGCTTTCTTT.

This chain joins TRBV15 and TRBJ1-5; D gene unclear. Looked up from germline, CDR1 is LNHNV and CDR2 is YYDKDF (reference sequence). V was trimmed by 0 bases and J by 6 bases, leaving 12 bases between them. The CDR3 has 15 residues. The CDR3 loop is CATSRDWANSQPQHF. CDR3 in DNA: TGTGCCACCAGCAGAGATTGGGCGAACTCTCAGCCCCAGCATTTT.

The rearrangement links TRBV10-3 to TRBJ1-6, with TRBD1 as a possible D gene (5 bases). There are 14 residues in the CDR3. Per the germline V gene, CDR1 is ENHRY and CDR2 is SYGVKD. Trimming cost V 4 bases and J 10 bases, with 14 bases left between them. CDR3 DNA sequence: TGTGCCATCAGTGGGTTGGGGAGGGGATCACCCCTCCACTTT. Protein: CAISGLGRGSPLHF.

The gene calls are TRBV29-1 and TRBJ2-5; possible D gene TRBD1, 5 bases. Germline values: CDR1 SQVTM, CDR2 ANQGSEA. The CDR3 runs to 14 residues. The V end was cut by 6 bases, the J end by 2 bases, with 16 bases between. CDR3 residues: CSVGRRAVQETQYF. CDR3 nucleotide sequence: TGCAGCGTGGGGCGTAGGGCCGTACAAGAGACCCAGTACTTC.

The chain is built from TRBV12-2 and TRBJ1-4; TRBD1, the D gene given by the table, was not confirmed from the DNA. TRBV12-2 is designated a pseudogene. The CDR3 contains 20 residues. The CDR3 coding sequence is TGTGCAAGTCGGCTTCCATCCCCCCGGGACAGGGTTGCCACTAATGAAAAACTGTTTTTT. Amino acid sequence: CASRLPSPRDRVATNEKLFF.

V gene TRBV6-5 combines with J gene TRBJ1-4; D remains unclear. The V and J ends lost 0 bases and 5 bases respectively, with 7 bases between them. The germline CDR1 and CDR2 sequences are MNHEY and SVGAGI. This CDR3 is 14 amino acids long. CDR3 protein: CASSYSSVNEKLFF. CDR3 sequence (DNA): TGTGCCAGCAGTTACTCGTCAGTAAATGAAAAACTGTTTTTT.

V and J are TRBV7-2 and TRBJ2-1, with 7 bases matching TRBD2. The germline V gene encodes CDR1 SGHTA and CDR2 FQGNSA. The CDR3 has 15 residues. The junction had 14 bases not matched to a gene; V was cut back by 6 bases and J by 9 bases. CDR3 bases: TGTGCCAGCAGTTTTGGAGCGGGATCACCCAGTGAGCAGTTCTTC. Protein: CASSFGAGSPSEQFF.

The V gene is TRBV19, the J gene TRBJ1-1; 7 bases align to TRBD1. Germline CDR1 and CDR2: LNHDA and SQIVND (reference sequence). CDR3 length: 13 residues. The J segment lost 6 bases and the V segment lost 6 bases, leaving 7 bases of the junction unmatched. The CDR3 protein is CASSLTGVAEAFF. CDR3 in DNA: TGTGCCAGTAGCCTAACAGGGGTTGCTGAAGCTTTCTTT.

This chain joins TRBV18 and TRBJ2-7, with 7 bases identical to TRBD1. V was pared by 6 bases and J by 7 bases, with 15 bases of the junction left unmatched. From germline, CDR1 is KGHSH and CDR2 LQKENI. This CDR3 region has 15 residues. The CDR3 protein is CASSRQGSDRGEQYF. The CDR3 DNA reads TGTGCCAGCTCCCGACAGGGCTCTGATAGGGGTGAGCAGTACTTC.

This clone showed up just a few times. The J gene is TRBJ1-1, the V gene TRBV10-3; no clear D. This CDR3 is 13 amino acids long. Between the trimmed V and J ends, which lost 3 bases and 7 bases, there was a span of 12 bases. Germline V CDR1 and CDR2: ENHRY, SYGVKD. The CDR3 spells CAISDDVRGEAFF. CDR3 in DNA: TGTGCCATCAGTGATGACGTGAGAGGTGAAGCTTTCTTT.

This clone showed up just a few times. This chain uses TRBV6-5 with TRBJ1-2; D is perhaps TRBD1 (6 bases). The CDR3 contains 13 residues. Germline values: CDR1 MNHEY, CDR2 SVGAGI. V was trimmed by 2 bases and J by 8 bases, leaving 12 bases between them. The CDR3 loop reads CASSYPQGRGYTF. The CDR3 DNA reads TGTGCCAGCAGTTACCCACAGGGAAGGGGCTACACCTTC.

This clone was detected only a few times. The chain is built from TRBV29-1 and TRBJ2-5; 9 bases fit TRBD2. This CDR3 comprises 14 residues. Germline V gives CDR1 SQVTM, CDR2 ANQGSEA. V was clipped by 7 bases and J by 3 bases; unmatched bases: 9. The CDR3 loop is CSATAGGPKETQYF. In nucleotides, the CDR3 is TGCAGCGCGACTGCGGGGGGGCCGAAAGAGACCCAGTACTTC.

This clone appeared a single time. The sample contains more than one DNA sequence encoding this CDR3. The chain carries TRBV7-2 and TRBJ2-3; TRBD2 matches 15 bases. Per germline, CDR1 SGHTA and CDR2 FQGNSA. The CDR3 has 17 amino acids. The ends lost 0 bases at V and 3 bases at J; junction bases unmatched: 1. The CDR3 sequence: CASSLAGLAGGTDTQYF. In nucleotides, the CDR3 is TGTGCCAGCAGCTTAGCGGGACTAGCGGGAGGAACAGATACGCAGTATTTT.

Only a few counts were recorded for this clone. The chain employs TRBV4-1 and TRBJ2-1; 9 bases fit TRBD1. In germline, CDR1 is MGHRA, CDR2 YSYEKL. The CDR3 is 14 amino acids. The V and J ends lost 4 bases and 14 bases, in that order; junction bases with no gene match: 12. In DNA form, the CDR3 reads TGCGCCAGCAGCCGATCCGGGACAGGGAAGGGGGAGTTCTTC. This sequence encodes CASSRSGTGKGEFF.

In its sample, this clone was seen once. The J gene is TRBJ2-7, the V gene TRBV19, with D possibly being TRBD1 (5 bases). The germline V gene encodes CDR1 LNHDA and CDR2 SQIVND (reference sequence). This CDR3 region has 12 residues. The germline V and J ends were trimmed by 5 bases and 3 bases, with 8 bases remaining between them. CDR3 region: CASSPGLYEQYF. The CDR3 nucleotides read TGTGCCAGTAGTCCAGGGCTCTACGAGCAGTACTTC.

Concerning this clone: The sample contains more than one DNA sequence encoding this CDR3. This chain links TRBV5-1 with TRBJ1-1; possibly TRBD1 for D (6 bases). The CDR3 has 13 amino acids. Germline V gene lookup returns CDR1 SGHRS and CDR2 YFSETQ. Deletions cut 4 bases from V and 5 bases from J, with 12 bases between. The CDR3 is CASSLVTGTEAFF. The CDR3, as DNA: TGCGCCAGCAGCCTAGTAACAGGGACTGAAGCTTTCTTT.

This clone was counted a few times. The chain links TRBV6-5 to TRBJ2-7, with D perhaps matching TRBD1 (6 bases). Deletions cut 10 bases from V and 3 bases from J, with 10 bases between. Germline V gene lookup returns CDR1 MNHEY and CDR2 SVGAGI. The CDR3 runs 11 residues. CDR3 nucleotide sequence: TGTGCCACCAAACAGGGCTACGAGCAGTACTTC. Amino acid sequence: CATKQGYEQYF.